These 31 T cell receptor beta chains share one sample of origin, sequenced in a study of T cell repertoires in cytomegalovirus infection. From the reads, TCRdb called clonotypes with MiXCR, one entry per CDR3 protein. Here the sample spans fewer than 300,000 distinct CDR3 sequences, more than 20% being singletons. The sequenced sample was PBMCs. These receptors all stem from a human donor in good health (CMV status not recorded). Some clones in this sample may be carry-over from other donors' samples.

The genes are TRBV19 and TRBJ1-4, with TRBD1 as a possible D gene (5 bases). V was pared by 4 bases and J by 0 bases, with 12 bases between. Germline V gene data show CDR1 as LNHDA and CDR2 as SQIVND (reference sequence). This CDR3 is 16 amino acids long. CDR3 DNA: TGTGCCAGTAGTAAAGACAGCACTGCAACTAATGAAAAACTGTTTTTT. Translation: CASSKDSTATNEKLFF.

This clonotype was counted between two and nine times. The rearrangement joins TRBV10-2 to TRBJ2-7, with D perhaps TRBD2 (5 bases). CDR3 length equals 14 residues. Per the germline V gene, CDR1 is WSHSY and CDR2 is SAAADI. V lost 2 bases to trimming and J lost 0 bases, with 8 bases between them. The CDR3: CASSETGNSYEQYF. The DNA of the CDR3 is TGCGCCAGCAGTGAGACGGGAAACTCCTACGAGCAGTACTTC.

The chain links TRBV6-1 to TRBJ2-1; 10 bases map to TRBD2. The CDR3 runs to 17 residues. Per germline, CDR1 MNHNS and CDR2 SASEGT. V lost 5 bases, J lost 8 bases, and 15 bases stayed unmatched. This CDR3 is CASSRPSGAGGPDEQFF. The CDR3, as DNA: TGTGCCAGCAGTCGTCCTTCGGGAGCGGGGGGGCCCGATGAGCAGTTCTTC.

V usage is TRBV29-1 and J usage is TRBJ1-5; tentatively, D is TRBD1 (6 bases). V lost 7 bases and J lost 10, with 20 bases in between. Germline values: CDR1 SQVTM, CDR2 ANQGSEA. The CDR3 runs 13 residues. This CDR3 is CSARQAPSEPQHF. The CDR3 DNA is TGCAGCGCCCGACAGGCCCCCTCCGAACCCCAGCATTTT.

This clonotype was observed a handful of times. The chain joins TRBV28 to TRBJ2-4; 8 bases align to TRBD1. CDR3 size: 15 residues. V lost 5 bases to trimming and J lost 8 bases; unmatched junction nucleotides: 11. The germline gives CDR1 MDHEN, CDR2 SYDVKM. CDR3 loop: CASSPGQGGVDIQYF. The CDR3 DNA reads as TGTGCCAGCAGTCCCGGACAGGGAGGTGTGGACATTCAGTACTTC.

This clonotype turned up a few times. CDR3 residues: CAISEGWGRTETQYF. CDR3 nucleotides: TGTGCCATCAGTGAAGGATGGGGGAGAACGGAGACCCAGTACTTC. The chain carries TRBV10-3 and TRBJ2-5; the D gene could be TRBD1 or TRBD2 (5 bases each). The V and J ends lost 3 bases and 5 bases respectively, with 16 bases between them. The CDR3 contains 15 residues. CDR1 is ENHRY, CDR2 SYGVKD, per germline.

This sequence joins TRBV20-1 and TRBJ1-1, with D uncertain. There are 12 residues in the CDR3. V was pared by 4 bases and J by 3 bases, with 9 bases between. Germline V gives CDR1 DFQATT, CDR2 SNEGSKA (reference sequence). The CDR3 DNA sequence: TGCAGTGCTACCCAAGGTGACACTGAAGCTTTCTTT. Its translation: CSATQGDTEAFF.

This rearrangement joins TRBV2 to TRBJ1-5, with D possibly being TRBD1 (5 bases). The germline CDR1 and CDR2 sequences are SNHLY and FYNNEI. The CDR3 is 14 amino acids. V lost 3 bases, J lost 4 bases, and 10 bases lay in between. In DNA form, the CDR3 reads TGTGCCAGCAGTGAGGACACAGCGAATCAGCCCCAGCATTTT. This sequence encodes CASSEDTANQPQHF.

This chain connects TRBV2 to TRBJ2-5; 11 bases are shared with TRBD2. From germline, CDR1 is SNHLY and CDR2 FYNNEI. The CDR3 runs to 15 residues. V shed 9 bases and J 1 base; nucleotides not matched to a gene: 7. The CDR3 region has the DNA TGTGCCAGATCGGGACTAGCGGAGTCCCAAGAGACCCAGTACTTC. Translation: CARSGLAESQETQYF. Using reference TRBV2 and TRBJ2-5 for the parts outside the CDR3, the full variable domain is EPEVTQTPSHQVTQMGQEVILRCVPISNHLYFYWYRQILGQKVEFLVSFYNNEISEKSEIFDDQFSVERPDGSNFTLKIRSTKLEDSAMYFCARSGLAESQETQYFGPGTRLLVL.

The table lists this clonotype with a few counts. The chain links TRBV6-4 to TRBJ2-3; 8 bases line up with TRBD2. Germline V gives CDR1 MRHNA, CDR2 SNTAGT. Trimming at V came to 4 bases and at J to 6 bases, leaving 9 bases not matched to a gene. The CDR3 length is 15 residues. CDR3 residues: CASSVTAGAPDTQYF. DNA of the CDR3: TGTGCCAGCAGTGTAACAGCGGGGGCCCCTGATACGCAGTATTTT.

The sample holds many counts of this clonotype. The V gene is TRBV7-3, the J gene TRBJ2-1; TRBD1 agrees at 9 bases. The germline V gene has CDR1 SGHTA and CDR2 FQGTGA. The CDR3 covers 13 residues. The ends lost 5 bases at V and 7 bases at J; junction bases unmatched: 3. The CDR3 spells CASSRQGGNEQFF. CDR3 sequence (DNA): TGTGCCAGCAGCCGACAGGGGGGGAATGAGCAGTTCTTC.

CDR3 nucleotide sequence: TGTGCCAGCAGCGTATGGGACGGTGACAATGAGCAGTTCTTC. Translated, it gives CASSVWDGDNEQFF. The chain recombines TRBV9 with TRBJ2-1; D possibly matches TRBD1 or TRBD2 (5 bases each). CDR1 is SGDLS and CDR2 is YYNGEE in the germline V gene. This CDR3 has 14 residues. The V gene lost 1 base and the J gene lost 5 bases, with 10 bases spanning the gap. The whole variable domain, filled in from reference TRBV9 and TRBJ2-1, reads DSGVTQTPKHLITATGQRVTLRCSPRSGDLSVYWYQQSLDQGLQFLIQYYNGEERAKGNILERFSAQQFPDLHSELNLSSLELGDSALYFCASSVWDGDNEQFFGPGTRLTVL.

This clonotype was observed a few times. This chain connects TRBV15 to TRBJ2-5; possible D gene TRBD1, 5 bases. Trimming took 0 bases from V and 2 from J, leaving 10 bases between them. This CDR3 contains 15 residues. Germline CDR1 is LNHNV and CDR2 is YYDKDF (reference sequence). CDR3 nucleotide sequence: TGTGCCACCAGCAGAGATCCAGGGCGACAAGAGACCCAGTACTTC. Protein: CATSRDPGRQETQYF.

This clonotype is medium-sized by share. J is TRBJ1-1 and V is TRBV6-1; the D gene is possibly TRBD1 (6 bases). The length of the CDR3 is 14 residues. Per the germline V gene, CDR1 is MNHNS and CDR2 is SASEGT. With 1 base removed from V and 3 bases from J, the gap between germline ends came to 9 bases. The CDR3 reads CASSEGDKDTEAFF. The CDR3 DNA is TGTGCCAGCAGTGAAGGGGACAAAGACACTGAAGCTTTCTTT.

The chain couples TRBV29-1 to TRBJ1-5, with 7 bases aligning to TRBD1. This CDR3 is 12 amino acids long. Germline V lookup: CDR1 SQVTM, CDR2 ANQGSEA. V was clipped by 6 bases and J by 4 bases; unmatched bases: 3. The CDR3 sequence: CSVATGNQPQHF. The CDR3 DNA follows: TGCAGCGTCGCGACAGGGAATCAGCCCCAGCATTTT.

The chain joins TRBV28 to TRBJ2-7; 7 bases align to TRBD2. V was pared by 6 bases and J by 6 bases, with 8 bases of the junction left unmatched. The CDR3 loop spans 13 amino acids. Germline CDR1 and CDR2: MDHEN and SYDVKM. The CDR3 region is CASSRGLSGEQYF. DNA for the CDR3: TGTGCCAGCAGCCGGGGACTAAGCGGCGAGCAGTACTTC.

The rearrangement uses TRBV28 and TRBJ2-2, with 7 bases lining up with TRBD1. V shed 2 bases and J 3 bases; nucleotides not matched to a gene: 3. The CDR3 is 15 residues long. From germline, CDR1 is MDHEN and CDR2 SYDVKM. The CDR3 coding sequence is TGTGCCAGCAGTTTAAGGGGGCCGGACACCGGGGAGCTGTTTTTT. Translation: CASSLRGPDTGELFF.

This clonotype occurred a few times. The genes are TRBV27 and TRBJ1-5, with D possibly matching TRBD1 (6 bases). V was cut by 2 bases and J by 4 bases, with 9 bases left in between. The CDR3 length is 14 residues. Germline CDR1 reads MNHEY; CDR2 reads SMNVEV (reference sequence). CDR3 DNA sequence: TGTGCCAGCAGTTTAATCAGGGGTAATCAGCCCCAGCATTTT. Residues: CASSLIRGNQPQHF.

This clonotype was counted ten times or more. The gene calls are TRBV27 and TRBJ2-5; 10 positions agree with TRBD2. Germline V gene data show CDR1 as MNHEY and CDR2 as SMNVEV (reference sequence). Trimming cost V 2 bases and J 2 bases; bases outside gene matches: 11. The CDR3 runs 18 residues. The CDR3 coding sequence is TGTGCCAGCAGTTTAAAGGTCTCTAGCGGGAGAGGTCAAGAGACCCAGTACTTC. Translating it yields CASSLKVSSGRGQETQYF.

The sample holds many counts of this clonotype. The chain employs TRBV6-5 and TRBJ1-5; 8 nucleotides agree with TRBD1. Germline V gives CDR1 MNHEY, CDR2 SVGAGI. Losses at the gene ends were 4 bases for V and 4 bases for J; bases not matched to a gene: 6. The CDR3 consists of 15 residues. The CDR3 region has the DNA TGTGCCAGCAGTTTAGTACACAGGGGGAATCAGCCCCAGCATTTT. Translated, it gives CASSLVHRGNQPQHF.

This clonotype has only a few counts. The chain carries TRBV6-5 and TRBJ1-2; 7 bases agree with TRBD1. Germline trimming cut 5 bases from V and 8 bases from J; bases unmatched to any gene: 5. The CDR3 runs to 12 residues. CDR1 and CDR2 from the germline V gene are MNHEY and SVGAGI. The CDR3 loop reads CASSTRQGGYTF. DNA for the CDR3: TGTGCCAGCAGTACCCGACAGGGCGGCTACACCTTC.

The chain employs TRBV5-1 and TRBJ2-3; 7 positions agree with TRBD2. The CDR3 loop spans 15 amino acids. The germline V gene has CDR1 SGHRS and CDR2 YFSETQ. J lost 2 bases, V lost 6 bases, and 9 bases had no gene match. CDR3 in amino acids: CASMSGLVVTDTQYF. The CDR3 DNA sequence: TGCGCCAGCATGAGTGGACTAGTAGTCACAGATACGCAGTATTTT.

This clonotype was picked up many times. The genes are TRBV7-2 and TRBJ2-5; tentatively, D is TRBD1 (5 bases). Germline V gene lookup returns CDR1 SGHTA and CDR2 FQGNSA. V lost 4 bases and J 5 bases, leaving 17 bases between the germline ends. The CDR3 has 15 amino acids. The CDR3 DNA is TGTGCCAGCAGCTCAGGGTCGAACGGTAGGGAGACCCAGTACTTC. It is translated as CASSSGSNGRETQYF.

This clonotype appeared many times. The chain recombines TRBV7-8 with TRBJ1-1, with D hard to call. Germline V gene data show CDR1 as SGHVS and CDR2 as FQNEAQ. The CDR3 has 13 amino acids. Trimming took off 5 bases at V and 5 bases at J, with 12 bases between the two ends. DNA of the CDR3: TGTGCCAGCAGCCTACGTGGGTTTACTGAAGCTTTCTTT. Amino acid sequence: CASSLRGFTEAFF.

This clonotype has ten or more counts. The chain has TRBV7-9 and TRBJ1-2; the D gene is possibly TRBD1 (5 bases). The CDR3 is made up of 15 amino acids. V shed 5 bases and J shed 4 bases, with 17 bases lying between them. The germline CDR1 and CDR2 sequences are SEHNR and FQNEAQ (reference sequence). CDR3 nucleotides: TGTGCCAGCAGCCTCGACCCCGGGACGCCCTATGGCTACACCTTC. This sequence encodes CASSLDPGTPYGYTF.

This clonotype was observed a handful of times. The gene calls are TRBV5-1 and TRBJ2-3; 9 bases align to TRBD1. This CDR3 has 15 amino acids. V lost 4 bases to trimming and J lost 2 bases; unmatched junction nucleotides: 5. Germline V lookup: CDR1 SGHRS, CDR2 YFSETQ. The DNA of the CDR3 is TGCGCCAGCAGCACCCGGACAGGGGCCACAGATACGCAGTATTTT. Its protein product is CASSTRTGATDTQYF.

There are a few counts of this clonotype. V usage is TRBV15 and J usage is TRBJ2-3; 14 positions agree with TRBD2. Germline CDR1 and CDR2: LNHNV and YYDKDF (reference sequence). This CDR3 has 16 amino acids. Trimming removed 3 bases from V and 6 bases from J; junction bases left unmatched: 5. The CDR3 is CATSRTSGGAGDTQYF. CDR3 DNA sequence: TGTGCCACCAGCAGGACTAGCGGGGGGGCTGGGGATACGCAGTATTTT.

This clonotype turned up a few times. The chain has TRBV15 and TRBJ2-3, with no clear D. The CDR3 is 13 residues long. Germline V lookup: CDR1 LNHNV, CDR2 YYDKDF (reference sequence). Trimming removed 2 bases at V and 11 bases at J, with 14 bases between. The CDR3, as DNA: TGTGCCACCAGCAGACCCCTTCTTGGGTGGCAGTATTTT. It translates to CATSRPLLGWQYF.

The V and J genes are TRBV5-6 and TRBJ2-7; D tentatively fits TRBD1 or TRBD2 (5 bases each). Germline V gene data show CDR1 as SGHDT and CDR2 as YYEEEE. The germline V and J ends were trimmed by 4 bases and 0 bases, with 11 bases remaining between them. The CDR3 is made up of 14 amino acids. CDR3 sequence reads: CASSRDGRSYEQYF. In DNA form, the CDR3 reads TGTGCCAGCAGCCGGGACGGCCGCTCCTACGAGCAGTACTTC.

The V gene is TRBV10-3, the J gene TRBJ2-6, with D uncertain. The germline V gene encodes CDR1 ENHRY and CDR2 SYGVKD. Trimming removed 7 bases from V and 2 bases from J, with 6 bases in between. The length of the CDR3 is 13 residues. The CDR3 DNA follows: TGTGCCATCACTCGCCCTGGGGCCAACGTCCTGACTTTC. Protein product: CAITRPGANVLTF.

This clonotype was detected a few times. The rearrangement links TRBV7-9 to TRBJ1-1; D not certain. Germline CDR1 is SEHNR and CDR2 is FQNEAQ (reference sequence). V shed 5 bases and J shed 11 bases, with 21 bases lying between them. There are 14 residues in the CDR3. The CDR3 DNA sequence: TGTGCCAGCAGCACCGGAGGAGGATTCACCGAGGCTTTCTTT. Its translation is CASSTGGGFTEAFF.